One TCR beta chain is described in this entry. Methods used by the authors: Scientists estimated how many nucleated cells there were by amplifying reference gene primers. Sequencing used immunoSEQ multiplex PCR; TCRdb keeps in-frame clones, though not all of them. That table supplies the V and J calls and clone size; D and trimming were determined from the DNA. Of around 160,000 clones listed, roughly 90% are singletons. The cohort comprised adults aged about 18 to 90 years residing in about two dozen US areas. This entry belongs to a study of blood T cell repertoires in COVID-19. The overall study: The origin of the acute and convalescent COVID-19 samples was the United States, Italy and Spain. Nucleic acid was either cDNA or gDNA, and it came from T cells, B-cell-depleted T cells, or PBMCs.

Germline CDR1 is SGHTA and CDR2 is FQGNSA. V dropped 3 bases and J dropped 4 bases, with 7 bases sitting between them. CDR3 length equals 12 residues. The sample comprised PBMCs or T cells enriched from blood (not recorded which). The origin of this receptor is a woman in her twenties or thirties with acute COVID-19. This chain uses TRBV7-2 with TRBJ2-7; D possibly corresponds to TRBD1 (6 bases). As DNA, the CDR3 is TGTGCCAGCAGCTTTCAGGGGTACGAGCAGTACTTC. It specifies CASSFQGYEQYF.